This T cell receptor beta chain originates from a study of blood T cell repertoires in COVID-19. Study-wide background: The study drew acute and convalescent COVID-19 samples from the United States, Italy and Spain. In each case, the material was cDNA or gDNA derived from T cells, B-cell-depleted T cells, or PBMCs.

CDR1 is LNHDA and CDR2 is SQIVND in the germline V gene (reference sequence). J gave up 7 bases and V 3 bases, and 4 bases lay outside the gene matches. The CDR3 is 14 residues long. TCRdb's copy holds only in-frame clones and misses some; the assay was immunoSEQ multiplex PCR. The sample contains approximately 130,000 clones, around 83% of which appear only once. This TCR derives from a man older than 75 with active or convalescent COVID-19. V and J are TRBV19 and TRBJ1-5, with 9 nucleotides matching TRBD1. Sequenced input: peripheral blood. The CDR3 loop is CASSIGTGWQPQHF. For the CDR3, the DNA is TGTGCCAGTAGTATCGGGACAGGGTGGCAGCCCCAGCATTTT. Full variable domain (remainder filled in from reference TRBV19 and TRBJ1-5): DGGITQSPKYLFRKEGQNVTLSCEQNLNHDAMYWYRQDPGQGLRLIYYSQIVNDFQKGDIAEGYSVSREKKESFPLTVTSAQKNPTAFYLCASSIGTGWQPQHFGDGTRLSIL.